These T cell receptor beta chains were read from a single sample in a study of T cell responses to AZD1222 COVID-19 vaccine. Using immunoSEQ multiplex PCR, the repertoire was profiled, and TCRdb retains in-frame clones only, with some absent. The sample yields approximately 140,000 clones, 90% seen once. Source: peripheral blood, taken on day 0 of AZD1222 vaccination. The receptors here all came from an adult in good health. The CDR3 runs from the conserved cysteine through the conserved F or W. Fields, in order: V gene, clone size, D gene, J gene, CDR3 DNA, CDR3 protein. A D gene is named only where the DNA matches it firmly. Clone size is not always given. Where it is, it says once, few, many or a class for expanded clones.

TRBV7-2,.,.,TRBJ1-6,TGTGCCAGCACCACAACAGGGCATAATTCACCCCTCCACTTT,CASTTTGHNSPLHF
TRBV29-1,.,.,TRBJ1-4,TGCAGCGTTTGTGAGACAGCGAATGAAAAACTGTTTTTT,CSVCETANEKLFF
TRBV24-1,.,.,TRBJ1-5,TGTGCCACCAGTGATTTGAACCAGCCCCAGCATTTT,CATSDLNQPQHF
TRBV6-5,.,.,TRBJ2-2,TGTGCCAGCAGTTCCCAGGGGACCGCGAACACCGGGGAGCTGTTTTTT,CASSSQGTANTGELFF
TRBV7-2,.,TRBD2,TRBJ2-3,TGTGCCAGCAGTTACACAGGGCGGGGGGTCACAGATACGCAGTATTTT,CASSYTGRGVTDTQYF
TRBV27,.,.,TRBJ2-5,TGTGCCATCCCCCAAGGGACCCAGTACTTC,CAIPQGTQYF
TRBV5-1,.,.,TRBJ1-2,TGCGCCAGCAGCGAAGGGGTGAGTGGCTACACCTTC,CASSEGVSGYTF
TRBV19,.,.,TRBJ2-5,TGTGCCAGTAGTATAGGGGGGACCCCAAAGGGGACCCAGTACTTC,CASSIGGTPKGTQYF
TRBV7-3,few,.,TRBJ1-1,TGTGCCAGCAGCTTAATGGGGGCCGGCACTGAAGCTTTCTTT,CASSLMGAGTEAFF
TRBV30,.,.,TRBJ2-7,TGTGCCTGGACCGGGGTGGGTGCGGGGGCCTACGACGAGCAGTACTTC,CAWTGVGAGAYDEQYF
TRBV20-1,.,.,TRBJ2-7,TGCAGTGCTAGTAGCTTTTGGGGGCGCGAGCAGTACTTC,CSASSFWGREQYF
TRBV5-6,.,.,TRBJ1-6,TGTGCCAGCAGCCTAGTCAACCTGATGGGTTCACCCCTCCACTTT,CASSLVNLMGSPLHF
TRBV11-2,.,TRBD2,TRBJ2-5,TGTGCCAGCAGCTCCGCCTTAGCGGGAGGGCAAGAGACCCAGTACTTC,CASSSALAGGQETQYF
TRBV19,.,.,TRBJ2-7,TGTGTCTACAGCCCCTACGAGCAGTACTTC,CVYSPYEQYF
TRBV27,once,.,TRBJ2-7,TGTGCCAGCAGGCCCTGGTGGACCAAATCCTACGAGCAGTACTTC,CASRPWWTKSYEQYF
TRBV11-3,.,.,TRBJ2-7,TGTGCCAGCAGCTTAGGTTCCGGGTGGTCCGAGCAGTACTTC,CASSLGSGWSEQYF
TRBV2,.,.,TRBJ1-5,TGTGCCAGCAGTACTCGGGTTCGCAATCAGCCCCAGCATTTT,CASSTRVRNQPQHF
TRBV6-5,.,.,TRBJ1-6,TGTGCCAGCAGGTTAGGCTCGGATAATTCACCCCTCCACTTT,CASRLGSDNSPLHF
TRBV7-8,.,TRBD1,TRBJ1-5,TGTGCCAGCAGCTTGGGGACAGTCTATAGCAATCAGCCCCAGCATTTT,CASSLGTVYSNQPQHF
TRBV3-1/TRBV3-2,.,TRBD1,TRBJ1-2,TGTGCCAGCAGCCGAGGGACAGGGATAACCTATGGCTACACCTTC,CASSRGTGITYGYTF
TRBV5-1,.,.,TRBJ1-2,TGCGCCAGCAGCTTGGACAGGCCTAATCCAAACTATGGCTACACCTTC,CASSLDRPNPNYGYTF
TRBV6-5,.,.,TRBJ1-2,TGTGCCAGCACCGACGTCTATGGCTACACCTTC,CASTDVYGYTF
TRBV7-9,once,.,TRBJ1-1,TGTGCCAGCAGCGTAAGCGGGTTAGACTCCAGAAACACTGAAGCTTTCTTT,CASSVSGLDSRNTEAFF
TRBV5-1,once,.,TRBJ2-5,TGCGCCAGCAGCTTGGGGCCTAACCAAGAGACCCAGTACTTC,CASSLGPNQETQYF